The 23 T cell receptor beta chains in this list originate from one sample, sequenced in a study of blood T cell repertoires in COVID-19. The repertoire was sequenced with immunoSEQ multiplex PCR; TCRdb's copy has only in-frame clones and lacks some. Here the sample spans 260,000 or so clones, about nine tenths being singletons. The sample was PBMCs or T cells enriched from blood (not recorded which). These receptors were obtained from a man aged 18 to 29 who had recovered from COVID-19.

This clone was found many times. CDR3 coding DNA: TGCAGCGAACTATTCTCCGGGACAAAGGGGACAGATACGCAGTATTTT. Amino acid sequence: CSELFSGTKGTDTQYF. This chain connects TRBV29-1 to TRBJ2-3; a weak D match, TRBD1 (6 bases). Germline CDR1 is SQVTM and CDR2 is ANQGSEA. V lost 7 bases and J 3 bases, leaving 23 bases between the germline ends. This CDR3 region has 16 residues.

The chain combines TRBV10-3 with TRBJ2-1; 11 positions agree with TRBD1. The germline CDR1 and CDR2 sequences are ENHRY and SYGVKD. J was trimmed by 8 bases and V by 10 bases; bases with no gene match: 13. The CDR3 is 15 residues long. CDR3 DNA sequence: TGTGCCACTGGGACAGGGGGAAATTCTGGGGATGAGCAGTTCTTC. It encodes CATGTGGNSGDEQFF.

This clone has only one observation. J is TRBJ1-5 and V is TRBV6-4; TRBD1 matches 8 bases. From germline, CDR1 is MRHNA and CDR2 SNTAGT. The CDR3 is 14 residues long. The trim removed 5 bases at V and 7 bases at J, leaving 7 bases unmatched. The CDR3 DNA reads as TGTGCCAGCAGTCCCCAGGGGGCAGGACAGCCCCAGCATTTT. This codes for CASSPQGAGQPQHF.

As regards this clone: Other DNA sequences in this sample translate to the same CDR3. This sequence joins TRBV7-9 and TRBJ1-5; possibly TRBD1 for D (5 bases). The CDR3 has 13 amino acids. V was clipped by 4 bases and J by 5 bases, with 9 bases between them. Germline-derived CDR1 and CDR2 are SEHNR and FQNEAQ (reference sequence). In DNA form, the CDR3 reads TGTGCCAGCAGCTCCCAGGGCGATCAGCCCCAGCATTTT. Its translation: CASSSQGDQPQHF.

The rearrangement joins TRBV12-3 or TRBV12-4 to TRBJ1-1, with D uncertain. Trimming stripped 8 bases from V and 4 bases from J, with 8 bases between. The CDR3 is 11 residues long. As DNA, the CDR3 is TGTGCCAGCGGGAGGGTCACTGAAGCTTTCTTT. This gives the protein CASGRVTEAFF.

This clone has just one count. The V call is TRBV30, the J call TRBJ1-1, with D perhaps TRBD1 (5 bases). This CDR3 spans 16 amino acids. Trimming removed 4 bases at V and 0 bases at J, with 18 bases between. Germline assignment: CDR1 GTSNPN and CDR2 SVGIG (reference sequence). This CDR3 reads CAWTTGGAEMNTEAFF. The CDR3 DNA follows: TGTGCCTGGACCACCGGAGGGGCAGAGATGAACACTGAAGCTTTCTTT. The full variable domain, completed using reference TRBV30 and TRBJ1-1, is SQTIHQWPATLVQPVGSPLSLECTVEGTSNPNLYWYRQAAGRGLQLLFYSVGIGQISSEVPQNLSASRPQDRQFILSSKKLLLSDSGFYLCAWTTGGAEMNTEAFFGQGTRLTVV.

This chain uses TRBV9 with TRBJ1-4; D unclear. The V end was cut by 0 bases, the J end by 7 bases, with 13 bases between. The V gene's germline CDR1 is SGDLS and CDR2 YYNGEE. This CDR3 spans 15 amino acids. In nucleotides, the CDR3 is TGTGCCAGCAGCGTAGGATCGTCCCGGGGTGAAAAACTGTTTTTT. Translation: CASSVGSSRGEKLFF. The variable domain in full, with the rest retrieved from reference TRBV9 and TRBJ1-4, is DSGVTQTPKHLITATGQRVTLRCSPRSGDLSVYWYQQSLDQGLQFLIQYYNGEERAKGNILERFSAQQFPDLHSELNLSSLELGDSALYFCASSVGSSRGEKLFFGSGTQLSVL.

This clone was seen a few times. This rearrangement joins TRBV5-1 to TRBJ1-1, with 8 positions matching TRBD1. Losses at the gene ends were 4 bases for V and 1 base for J; bases not matched to a gene: 3. The CDR3 spans 14 residues. Germline lookup yields CDR1 SGHRS and CDR2 YFSETQ. The CDR3 region is CASSVTGANTEAFF. CDR3 nucleotide sequence: TGCGCCAGCAGCGTGACAGGGGCGAACACTGAAGCTTTCTTT.

In its sample, this clone was seen many times. V gene TRBV3-1 (or the pseudogene TRBV3-2) combines with J gene TRBJ2-3, with 10 positions matching TRBD1. Germline V gene data show CDR1 as LGHDT and CDR2 as YNNKEL (reference sequence). The CDR3 extends over 16 amino acids. J was trimmed by 3 bases and V by 2 bases; bases with no gene match: 5. As DNA, the CDR3 is TGTGCCAGCAGCCAACTCGGACAGGGGGAAACAGATACGCAGTATTTT. Residues: CASSQLGQGETDTQYF.

The chain employs TRBV7-3 and TRBJ2-7, with D possibly being TRBD2 (5 bases). CDR3 size: 14 residues. Per germline, CDR1 SGHTA and CDR2 FQGTGA. V lost 5 bases, J lost 0 bases, and 11 bases lay in between. The CDR3 region is CASSQDAGSYEQYF. The DNA of the CDR3 is TGTGCCAGCAGCCAGGATGCGGGCTCCTACGAGCAGTACTTC.

This clone has just a few counts. The CDR3 sequence is CASRPGTSPSNEQFF. In nucleotides, the CDR3 is TGTGCCAGCAGGCCTGGGACTAGCCCATCCAATGAGCAGTTCTTC. The chain uses TRBV6-2 or TRBV6-3 and TRBJ2-1; 9 bases are a match to TRBD2. The CDR3 covers 15 residues. CDR1 is MNHEY, CDR2 SVGEGT, per germline. V lost 6 bases, J lost 6 bases, and 9 bases stayed unmatched.

The chain carries TRBV16 and TRBJ1-1; TRBD1 might be the D (5 bases). CDR1 KGHSY and CDR2 FQNENV come from the germline V gene. The CDR3 is 12 residues long. With 0 bases removed from V and 8 bases from J, the gap between germline ends came to 7 bases. The CDR3 spells CASSQSDREAFF. The CDR3 nucleotides are TGTGCCAGCAGCCAATCTGACAGAGAAGCTTTCTTT.

CDR3: CASSDGAGGAVSYEQYF. The CDR3 region has the DNA TGTGCCAGCAGTGACGGGGCAGGGGGCGCAGTGTCCTACGAGCAGTACTTC. The rearrangement joins TRBV25-1 to TRBJ2-7; 8 nucleotides match TRBD1. The CDR3 runs to 17 residues. CDR1 and CDR2 (germline): MGHDK, SYGVNS. J gave up 1 base and V 3 bases, and 11 bases lay outside the gene matches.

This chain joins TRBV4-1 and TRBJ2-5, with 9 nucleotides matching TRBD2. Germline lookup yields CDR1 MGHRA and CDR2 YSYEKL. The V segment lost 1 base and the J segment 4 bases; nucleotides outside the gene matches: 13. There are 18 residues in the CDR3. CDR3 in DNA: TGCGCCAGCAGCCAAGTTGGGCTAGCGGGGCGGGGGCGAGAGACCCAGTACTTC. This gives the protein CASSQVGLAGRGRETQYF.

This clone was observed once. The chain has TRBV5-1 and TRBJ1-3, with 9 bases lining up with TRBD1. CDR1 SGHRS and CDR2 YFSETQ come from the germline V gene. This CDR3 region has 16 residues. Unmatched junction bases numbered 9, after V lost 4 bases and J lost 4 bases. CDR3 nucleotide sequence: TGCGCCAGCAGCCCGGACAGGGGAGGTCTAGGAAACACCATATATTTT. It encodes CASSPDRGGLGNTIYF. Full variable domain (remainder filled in from reference TRBV5-1 and TRBJ1-3): KAGVTQTPRYLIKTRGQQVTLSCSPISGHRSVSWYQQTPGQGLQFLFEYFSETQRNKGNFPGRFSGRQFSNSRSEMNVSTLELGDSALYLCASSPDRGGLGNTIYFGEGSWLTVV.

J is TRBJ2-1 and V is TRBV7-3, with 16 bases lining up with TRBD2. The V gene end was trimmed by 4 bases and the J gene end by 6 bases; junction bases not matched to a gene: 21. Germline V CDR1 and CDR2: SGHTA, FQGTGA. The CDR3 is 22 amino acids. The CDR3 nucleotides are TGTGCCAGCAGCTCCCAGGGGGCGCGGGGACTAGCGGGAGGGCCCGGACCCAATGAGCAGTTCTTC. It codes for CASSSQGARGLAGGPGPNEQFF.

The rearrangement uses TRBV2 and TRBJ2-5; D is perhaps TRBD2 (5 bases). CDR3 length: 15 amino acids. V was shortened by 3 bases and J by 4 bases, with 15 bases between the two germline ends. From germline, CDR1 is SNHLY and CDR2 FYNNEI. The CDR3 DNA is TGTGCCAGCAGTGAGGTCGGACTGAGGGTAGAGACCCAGTACTTC. This gives the protein CASSEVGLRVETQYF.

The chain recombines TRBV6-6 with TRBJ1-5, with D unclear. This CDR3 contains 12 residues. CDR1 and CDR2 (germline): MNHNY, SVGAGI (reference sequence). CDR3 DNA: TGTACCACCAATGCGGTCCCGGGATCACAGCATTTT. This sequence encodes CTTNAVPGSQHF.

The V and J genes are TRBV6-5 and TRBJ1-2; possible D gene TRBD1, 6 bases. This CDR3 region has 15 residues. Trimming cost V 4 bases and J 4 bases, with 16 bases left between them. CDR1 and CDR2 (germline): MNHEY, SVGAGI. The DNA of the CDR3 is TGTGCCAGCAGTTTGACTTCAGGGGCGGCCTATGGCTACACCTTC. Its protein product is CASSLTSGAAYGYTF.

The gene calls are TRBV11-3 and TRBJ2-2; D is uncertain. The CDR3 has 14 amino acids. Germline V gene sequence: CDR1 SGHNT, CDR2 YENEEA. V lost 5 bases and J 1 base, leaving 8 bases between the germline ends. The CDR3 region is CASSPTVNTGELFF. Written as DNA, the CDR3 is TGTGCCAGCAGCCCCACAGTGAACACCGGGGAGCTGTTTTTT.

The chain employs TRBV30 and TRBJ2-2; 7 nucleotides agree with TRBD2. This CDR3 has 12 residues. After removal of 8 bases from V and 5 bases from J, the junction contained 5 bases not matched to a gene. The V gene's germline CDR1 is GTSNPN and CDR2 SVGIG (reference sequence). The CDR3 DNA is TGTGCCCGGGGGGAGGGGACCGGGGAGCTGTTTTTT. Amino acids: CARGEGTGELFF.

CDR3 sequence (DNA): TGTGCCAGCAGCCCGCCAGGGGTCCACAATGAGCAGTTCTTC. It is translated as CASSPPGVHNEQFF. The chain recombines TRBV7-9 with TRBJ2-1; D might be TRBD1 (6 bases). Trimming pared 5 bases from V and 5 bases from J, leaving 13 bases between. This CDR3 contains 14 residues. The germline V gene encodes CDR1 SEHNR and CDR2 FQNEAQ (reference sequence). The full variable domain, rest sourced from reference TRBV7-9 and TRBJ2-1, is DTGVSQNPRHKITKRGQNVTFRCDPISEHNRLYWYRQTLGQGPEFLTYFQNEAQLEKSRLLSDRFSAERPKGSFSTLEIQRTEQGDSAMYLCASSPPGVHNEQFFGPGTRLTVL.

This chain links TRBV10-3 with TRBJ1-1; 7 bases line up with TRBD1. The germline V gene has CDR1 ENHRY and CDR2 SYGVKD. The CDR3 has 16 amino acids. Germline trimming cut 0 bases from V and 2 bases from J; bases unmatched to any gene: 6. The CDR3 DNA reads as TGTGCCATCAGTGAGTCGGAGACAGGGCTAAACACTGAAGCTTTCTTT. It yields the protein CAISESETGLNTEAFF.